The 8 T cell receptor beta chains listed next were all sequenced from one sample in a study of cytomegalovirus exposure and HLA in healthy donors (dated by TCRdb to 2016 to 2017). Receptors were amplified or captured by the immunoSEQ multiplex PCR assay. The multiplex PCR relied on a mix of 60 forward primers for TCR Vbeta segments and 13 reverse primers for TCR Jbeta segments. The source is immuneACCESS, and TCRdb retained only in-frame sequences with V and J called. Part of the clones is not carried over; for the studies checked, unresolved V genes explain less than half of this, and the remainder is unexplained. The sample table records more than 100,000 clones; roughly 80% of these occur just once. Of the sample, around 2% falls within the top ten clones. The sample consisted of PBMCs. These receptors were obtained from a man aged 25 to 40 in good health and CMV-seronegative.

The CDR3 sequence: CTSGTSAYEQYF. The CDR3 DNA is TGCACCTCCGGGACATCGGCCTACGAGCAGTACTTC. V usage is TRBV29-1 and J usage is TRBJ2-7; TRBD1 is a possible D gene (6 bases). The germline V gene has CDR1 SQVTM and CDR2 ANQGSEA. The CDR3 loop spans 12 amino acids.

The chain has TRBV5-1 and TRBJ2-1; 16 bases are shared with TRBD2. Germline-derived CDR1 and CDR2 are SGHRS and YFSETQ. This CDR3 has 17 amino acids. The V gene end was trimmed by 3 bases and the J gene end by 4 bases; junction bases not matched to a gene: 4. The CDR3 sequence is CASSSGTSGGAYNEQFF. Here the CDR3 DNA reads TGCGCCAGCAGCTCCGGGACTAGCGGGGGGGCGTACAATGAGCAGTTCTTC.

The chain uses TRBV6-5 and TRBJ2-7; TRBD2 matches 12 bases. Germline CDR1 and CDR2: MNHEY and SVGAGI. CDR3 size: 16 residues. The junction had 8 bases not matched to a gene; V was cut back by 4 bases and J by 4 bases. In nucleotides, the CDR3 is TGTGCCAGCAGTTCTCCCGGGCTAGCGGGAGGGTACGAGCAGTACTTC. Translating it yields CASSSPGLAGGYEQYF.

This clone was picked up a small number of times. This chain joins TRBV7-8 and TRBJ2-1; 16 bases agree with TRBD2. J was trimmed by 9 bases and V by 5 bases; bases with no gene match: 4. The CDR3 has 15 amino acids. Germline V CDR1 and CDR2: SGHVS, FQNEAQ. Written as DNA, the CDR3 is TGTGCCAGCAGCCTGGGACTAGCGGGGGGGGGTGAGCAGTTCTTC. Its protein product is CASSLGLAGGGEQFF.

The chain uses TRBV7-2 and TRBJ1-5, with D tentatively TRBD1 (5 bases). There are 15 residues in the CDR3. Trimming cost V 4 bases and J 4 bases, with 14 bases left between them. CDR1 and CDR2 (germline): SGHTA, FQGNSA. The CDR3 reads CASSSEAGRNQPQHF. For the CDR3, the DNA is TGTGCCAGCAGCTCAGAGGCAGGGAGGAATCAGCCCCAGCATTTT.

V gene TRBV7-2 combines with J gene TRBJ2-5, with D perhaps matching TRBD2 (6 bases). V was cut by 6 bases and J by 5 bases, with 13 bases left in between. The germline V gene encodes CDR1 SGHTA and CDR2 FQGNSA. This CDR3 has 13 residues. CDR3 sequence (DNA): TGTGCCAGCAGTCCGGGACTGGGGGAGACCCAGTACTTC. Protein sequence: CASSPGLGETQYF.

V is TRBV7-9 and J is TRBJ2-5; a possible D gene is TRBD2 (6 bases). V lost 3 bases to trimming and J lost 5 bases, with 10 bases between them. The CDR3 is made up of 13 amino acids. Germline CDR1 reads SEHNR; CDR2 reads FQNEAQ (reference sequence). This chain's CDR3 is CASSFGGWETQYF. CDR3 DNA: TGTGCCAGCAGCTTCGGGGGTTGGGAGACCCAGTACTTC. Based on the CDR3 plus reference TRBV7-9 and TRBJ2-5, the full variable domain is DTGVSQNPRHKITKRGQNVTFRCDPISEHNRLYWYRQTLGQGPEFLTYFQNEAQLEKSRLLSDRFSAERPKGSFSTLEIQRTEQGDSAMYLCASSFGGWETQYFGPGTRLLVL.

This clone was counted once. The germline gene is not matched at one end of the junction; a read error may be the cause. The chain has TRBV5-1 and TRBJ2-4, with 8 bases matching TRBD1. CDR1 is SGHRS, CDR2 YFSETQ, per germline. The CDR3 consists of 14 residues. Here the CDR3 DNA reads TGCGCCAGCAGCCAAGGACAGGGCGGAAACAGTCAGTACTTC. Protein: CASSQGQGGNSQYF.